These 29 T cell receptor beta chains share one sample of origin, sequenced in a study of blood T cell repertoires in COVID-19. Profiled with immunoSEQ multiplex PCR; TCRdb holds only in-frame clones, not every one. This repertoire shows 250,000 to 350,000 clones, about nine tenths found once; its top ten account for approximately 2%. Sequences were obtained from peripheral blood. The receptor set was obtained from a woman aged 25 to 45 with COVID-19, enrolled during active disease.

The chain is built from TRBV6-1 and TRBJ2-7; TRBD1 is a possible D gene (7 bases). Germline-derived CDR1 and CDR2 are MNHNS and SASEGT. The CDR3 extends over 14 amino acids. Trimming removed 3 bases at V and 4 bases at J, with 13 bases between. The CDR3 region is CASSERTGGYEQYF. DNA for the CDR3: TGTGCCAGCAGTGAGAGGACAGGAGGGTACGAGCAGTACTTC.

J is TRBJ2-7 and V is TRBV10-1; weak D call: TRBD2 (6 bases). The CDR3 has 15 amino acids. Germline lookup yields CDR1 WNHNN and CDR2 SYGVQD (reference sequence). Trimming removed 4 bases at V and 2 bases at J, with 15 bases between. The chain's CDR3 is CASSGFGGGTYEQYF. In nucleotides, the CDR3 is TGCGCCAGCAGTGGGTTCGGTGGGGGGACCTACGAGCAGTACTTC.

The sample holds one count of this clone. The J gene is TRBJ2-7, the V gene TRBV11-2; D not resolved. The V gene lost 5 bases and the J gene lost 4 bases, with 15 bases spanning the gap. The CDR3 consists of 14 residues. Per the germline V gene, CDR1 is SGHAT and CDR2 is FQNNGV. The CDR3 DNA reads TGTGCCAGCAGCCGTAGTTCCACCCAATACGAGCAGTACTTC. Translation gives CASSRSSTQYEQYF.

The chain recombines TRBV3-1 (or the pseudogene TRBV3-2) with TRBJ2-1; TRBD2 aligns across 12 bases. Germline V gene lookup returns CDR1 LGHDT and CDR2 YNNKEL (reference sequence). This CDR3 has 15 amino acids. J was trimmed by 10 bases and V by 3 bases; bases with no gene match: 7. CDR3 amino acids: CASSQAGLAGGEQFF. The CDR3 DNA reads TGTGCCAGCAGCCAGGCGGGACTAGCGGGTGGGGAGCAGTTCTTC.

The V call is TRBV27, the J call TRBJ2-7; 7 bases fit TRBD1. The CDR3 is 14 amino acids. V dropped 5 bases and J dropped 3; count of bases not matched to a gene: 7. Germline values: CDR1 MNHEY, CDR2 SMNVEV (reference sequence). CDR3 sequence (DNA): TGTGCCAGCAGTGGGACAGACACGAGCTACGAGCAGTACTTC. It translates to CASSGTDTSYEQYF.

The gene calls are TRBV6-5 and TRBJ1-5, with TRBD1 as a possible D gene (5 bases). With 0 bases removed from V and 2 bases from J, the gap between germline ends came to 5 bases. The germline gives CDR1 MNHEY, CDR2 SVGAGI. CDR3 length equals 14 residues. The CDR3 here is CASSYSRGNQPQHF. DNA for the CDR3: TGTGCCAGCAGTTACTCCAGGGGCAATCAGCCCCAGCATTTT.

The chain employs TRBV7-2 and TRBJ2-7, with 8 nucleotides matching TRBD2. Germline V CDR1 and CDR2: SGHTA, FQGNSA. The CDR3 runs to 15 residues. V trimming: 1 base; J trimming: 5 bases; junction bases outside the gene matches: 7. The CDR3 DNA sequence: TGTGCCAGCAGCTTAGACCAGCGGGAGTTCGACGAGCAGTACTTC. Translation gives CASSLDQREFDEQYF.

The V call is TRBV18, the J call TRBJ2-2; D unresolved. Trimming took off 4 bases at V and 6 bases at J, with 6 bases between the two ends. Per germline, CDR1 KGHSH and CDR2 LQKENI. The CDR3 has 12 amino acids. DNA for the CDR3: TGTGCCAGCTCACTAGTCTCCGGGGAGCTGTTTTTT. Its translation: CASSLVSGELFF. The whole variable domain, filled in from reference TRBV18 and TRBJ2-2, reads NAGVMQNPRHLVRRRGQEARLRCSPMKGHSHVYWYRQLPEEGLKFMVYLQKENIIDESGMPKERFSAEFPKEGPSILRIQQVVRGDSAAYFCASSLVSGELFFGEGSRLTVL.

This clone appeared once. V is TRBV12-5 and J is TRBJ2-1, with 13 bases matching TRBD2. The CDR3 sequence is 17 residues long. CDR1 and CDR2 (germline): LGHNT, FRNRAP. V trimming: 7 bases; J trimming: 4 bases; junction bases outside the gene matches: 10. CDR3 in DNA: TGTGCTAGTGCCATGAGGACTAGCGGGAGTTCATACAATGAGCAGTTCTTC. Translated: CASAMRTSGSSYNEQFF.

The genes are TRBV3-1 (or the pseudogene TRBV3-2) and TRBJ2-2; a possible D gene is TRBD2 (6 bases). Trimming cost V 1 base and J 5 bases, with 11 bases left between them. The length of the CDR3 is 15 residues. CDR1 LGHDT and CDR2 YNNKEL come from the germline V gene (reference sequence). CDR3 sequence reads: CASSQGGRRTGELFF. The CDR3 nucleotides read TGTGCCAGCAGCCAAGGAGGGAGGAGAACCGGGGAGCTGTTTTTT.

The chain employs TRBV7-3 and TRBJ2-1, with 9 bases aligning to TRBD1. The CDR3 is made up of 16 amino acids. The germline V gene encodes CDR1 SGHTA and CDR2 FQGTGA. Germline trimming cut 2 bases from V and 8 bases from J; bases unmatched to any gene: 10. CDR3 DNA: TGTGCCAGCAGCTTAGTACCGGGACAGGGTACAGATGAGCAGTTCTTC. This sequence encodes CASSLVPGQGTDEQFF.

This chain connects TRBV5-1 to TRBJ2-3; D might be TRBD2 (5 bases). The CDR3 loop spans 14 amino acids. V was clipped by 0 bases and J by 5 bases, with 10 bases between them. Germline V gene data show CDR1 as SGHRS and CDR2 as YFSETQ. The CDR3 sequence: CASSLERHQDTQYF. The DNA of the CDR3 is TGCGCCAGCAGCTTGGAGCGGCACCAAGATACGCAGTATTTT.

V usage is TRBV10-3 and J usage is TRBJ2-7, with 7 bases aligning to TRBD1. Trimming at V came to 10 bases and at J to 3 bases, leaving 9 bases not matched to a gene. Per germline, CDR1 ENHRY and CDR2 SYGVKD. The length of the CDR3 is 13 residues. CDR3 sequence: CATTPGQNYEQYF. The CDR3 DNA sequence: TGTGCCACGACCCCGGGACAGAACTACGAGCAGTACTTC.

This chain links TRBV5-1 with TRBJ2-1; D is perhaps TRBD2 (6 bases). The V end was cut by 7 bases, the J end by 4 bases, with 18 bases between. The CDR3 is made up of 15 amino acids. Looked up from germline, CDR1 is SGHRS and CDR2 is YFSETQ. For the CDR3, the DNA is TGCGCCAGCCGCCTGAACCTAGCGACGTACAATGAGCAGTTCTTC. Its translation is CASRLNLATYNEQFF.

The chain links TRBV5-6 to TRBJ2-6; possible D gene TRBD2, 5 bases. CDR3 length: 16 residues. Germline CDR1 reads SGHDT; CDR2 reads YYEEEE. V was pared by 4 bases and J by 0 bases, with 11 bases between. CDR3 residues: CASSPRRGSGANVLTF. CDR3 bases: TGTGCCAGCAGCCCCCGTCGGGGCTCTGGGGCCAACGTCCTGACTTTC.

A word on this clone: Other DNA sequences of this sample code for an identical CDR3. The chain uses TRBV5-4 and TRBJ2-5, with 9 bases identical to TRBD1. After removal of 4 bases from V and 2 bases from J, the junction contained 3 bases not matched to a gene. Germline V gene sequence: CDR1 SGHNT, CDR2 YYREEE (reference sequence). The CDR3 is 14 amino acids. CDR3 sequence (DNA): TGTGCCAGCAGCCCCGGGACAGGGCAAGAGACCCAGTACTTC. Translating gives CASSPGTGQETQYF.

This chain links TRBV29-1 with TRBJ2-7; 8 nucleotides agree with TRBD2. J was trimmed by 3 bases and V by 8 bases; bases with no gene match: 6. CDR3 length: 12 residues. Germline values: CDR1 SQVTM, CDR2 ANQGSEA. The CDR3 nucleotides read TGCAGCACTGTGGGGACTAGCTACGAGCAGTACTTC. Protein: CSTVGTSYEQYF.

This sequence joins TRBV6-6 and TRBJ2-7, with no clear D. Trimming took 2 bases from V and 3 from J, leaving 8 bases between them. This CDR3 spans 13 amino acids. The V gene's germline CDR1 is MNHNY and CDR2 SVGAGI (reference sequence). The CDR3 reads CASSYELYYEQYF. In DNA form, the CDR3 reads TGTGCCAGCAGTTACGAACTTTACTACGAGCAGTACTTC.

This clone was detected once. V gene TRBV5-1 combines with J gene TRBJ1-2, with 7 bases matching TRBD1. CDR1 SGHRS and CDR2 YFSETQ come from the germline V gene. This CDR3 has 13 residues. The V segment lost 0 bases and the J segment 7 bases; nucleotides outside the gene matches: 3. CDR3 nucleotide sequence: TGCGCCAGCAGCTTGGAGGGGGCGGGTGGCTACACCTTC. As protein: CASSLEGAGGYTF. Based on the CDR3 plus reference TRBV5-1 and TRBJ1-2, the full variable domain is KAGVTQTPRYLIKTRGQQVTLSCSPISGHRSVSWYQQTPGQGLQFLFEYFSETQRNKGNFPGRFSGRQFSNSRSEMNVSTLELGDSALYLCASSLEGAGGYTFGSGTRLTVV.

This chain links TRBV19 with TRBJ1-1; 7 bases align to TRBD1. Losses at the gene ends were 4 bases for V and 4 bases for J; bases not matched to a gene: 9. CDR3 length equals 15 residues. Germline loops: CDR1 LNHDA, CDR2 SQIVND (reference sequence). CDR3: CASSSSQGISTEAFF. CDR3 nucleotides: TGTGCCAGTAGTAGCTCACAGGGGATAAGCACTGAAGCTTTCTTT.

The chain combines TRBV7-9 with TRBJ1-2; a weak D match, TRBD1 (5 bases). Between the trimmed V and J ends, which lost 3 bases and 6 bases, there was a span of 14 bases. The CDR3 runs 14 residues. CDR1 is SEHNR, CDR2 FQNEAQ, per germline (reference sequence). The CDR3 region is CASSFLGEANGYTF. DNA of the CDR3: TGTGCCAGCAGCTTCTTAGGGGAGGCAAATGGCTACACCTTC.

CDR3 sequence reads: CASSQGGQGQYF. CDR3 DNA sequence: TGTGCCAGCAGCCAAGGGGGACAGGGGCAGTACTTC. The chain employs TRBV14 and TRBJ2-7; the match to TRBD1 covers 9 bases. Germline V CDR1 and CDR2: SGHDN, FVKESK. CDR3 length: 12 residues. V shed 1 base and J 9 bases; nucleotides not matched to a gene: 1.

In DNA, the CDR3 is TGTGCCAGCAGTTCGTGGACTAAATCCTACGAGCAGTACTTC. Residues: CASSSWTKSYEQYF. The chain employs TRBV27 and TRBJ2-7; TRBD2 is a possible D gene (6 bases). V gave up 4 bases and J gave up 1 base, with 11 bases separating them. CDR1 MNHEY and CDR2 SMNVEV come from the germline V gene (reference sequence). CDR3 length: 14 residues.

The chain is built from TRBV7-9 and TRBJ1-4, with 7 bases identical to TRBD1. The germline gives CDR1 SEHNR, CDR2 FQNEAQ (reference sequence). Unmatched junction bases numbered 10, after V lost 9 bases and J lost 0 bases. The CDR3 loop spans 16 amino acids. The CDR3 sequence: CASQPGQTSTNEKLFF. CDR3 sequence (DNA): TGTGCCAGTCAACCGGGACAGACTTCAACTAATGAAAAACTGTTTTTT.

The rearrangement joins TRBV5-4 to TRBJ2-3; D perhaps matches TRBD1 (6 bases). The germline CDR1 and CDR2 sequences are SGHNT and YYREEE (reference sequence). Trimming left V 4 bases short and J 5 bases short, with 14 bases between. The CDR3 is 14 amino acids. CDR3 sequence reads: CASSPGQNLDTQYF. The CDR3 DNA reads TGTGCCAGCAGCCCTGGACAGAACTTAGATACGCAGTATTTT.

This clone was recorded at least ten times. The chain carries TRBV6-1 and TRBJ1-1; D is ambiguous. The CDR3 sequence is 15 residues long. Trimming took off 1 base at V and 3 bases at J, with 12 bases between the two ends. Germline V CDR1 and CDR2: MNHNS, SASEGT. The CDR3 bases are TGTGCCAGCAGTGAAGTGCTGGGCGGGGACACTGAAGCTTTCTTT. It codes for CASSEVLGGDTEAFF.

The gene calls are TRBV7-6 and TRBJ2-2; D is unresolved. Trimming removed 5 bases from V and 2 bases from J, with 3 bases in between. The CDR3 sequence is 12 residues long. The germline V gene encodes CDR1 SGHVS and CDR2 FNYEAQ. The CDR3 DNA reads TGTGCCAGCAGCCTCAACACCGGGGAGCTGTTTTTT. Amino acid sequence: CASSLNTGELFF.

CDR3 bases: TGTGCCAGCAGTATCCCACAGGGCACTGAAGCTTTCTTT. Translation: CASSIPQGTEAFF. The chain carries TRBV28 and TRBJ1-1; TRBD1 might be the D (6 bases). Trimming took off 5 bases at V and 4 bases at J, with 11 bases between the two ends. The CDR3 extends over 13 amino acids. Germline-derived CDR1 and CDR2 are MDHEN and SYDVKM. Variable domain in full (rest from reference TRBV28 and TRBJ1-1): DVKVTQSSRYLVKRTGEKVFLECVQDMDHENMFWYRQDPGLGLRLIYFSYDVKMKEKGDIPEGYSVSREKKERFSLILESASTNQTSMYLCASSIPQGTEAFFGQGTRLTVV.

The chain uses TRBV27 and TRBJ2-5; TRBD2 might be the D (5 bases). The CDR3 contains 14 residues. CDR1 is MNHEY and CDR2 is SMNVEV in the germline V gene (reference sequence). Trimming shortened V by 4 bases and J by 5 bases, and 14 bases separated the two germline ends. The CDR3 is CASSSSVRGETQYF. In DNA form, the CDR3 reads TGTGCCAGCAGTTCCTCTGTCCGGGGTGAGACCCAGTACTTC.